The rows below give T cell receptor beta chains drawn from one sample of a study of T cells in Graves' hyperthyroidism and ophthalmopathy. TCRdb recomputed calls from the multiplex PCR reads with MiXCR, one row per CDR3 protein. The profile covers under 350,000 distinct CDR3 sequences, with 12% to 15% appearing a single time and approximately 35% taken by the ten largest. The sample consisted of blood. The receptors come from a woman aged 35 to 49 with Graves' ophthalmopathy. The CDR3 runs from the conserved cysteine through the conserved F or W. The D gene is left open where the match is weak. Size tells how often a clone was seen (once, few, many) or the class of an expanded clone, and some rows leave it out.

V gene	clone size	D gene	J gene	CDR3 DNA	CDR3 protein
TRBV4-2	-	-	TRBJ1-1	TGTGCCAGCAGCCAAGCCGTGACTTATGAAGCTTTCTTT	CASSQAVTYEAFF
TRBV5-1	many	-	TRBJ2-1	TGCGCCAGCAGCTTGGGGCAGGGGAGTGCCAGTGAGCAGTTCTTC	CASSLGQGSASEQFF
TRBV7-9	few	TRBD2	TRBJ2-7	TGTGCCAGCAGCTCCGGGGGACTAGCGGGAGAACGGTCCTACGAGCAGTACTTC	CASSSGGLAGERSYEQYF
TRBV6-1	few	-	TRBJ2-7	TGTGCCAGCAGTTCCTGGACAGATATCTACGAGCAGTACTTC	CASSSWTDIYEQYF
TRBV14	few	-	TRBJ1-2	TGTGCCAGCAGAAATCAGGCCGGTGGCTACACCTTC	CASRNQAGGYTF
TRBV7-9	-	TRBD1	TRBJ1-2	TGTGCCAGCAGCTCCCGAGAACAGGGGGGGTATGGCTACACCTTC	CASSSREQGGYGYTF
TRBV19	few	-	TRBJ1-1	TGTGCCAGTATCAATAGATGGGGAGAGAACACTGAAGCTTTCTTT	CASINRWGENTEAFF
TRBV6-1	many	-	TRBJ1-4	TGTGCCAGCACCTCCTCCGGGACGGTGTACGAAAAACTGTTTTTT	CASTSSGTVYEKLFF
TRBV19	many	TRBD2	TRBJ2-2	TGTGCCAGTAGTTTGCGGGGGACCGCGAACACCGGGGAGCTGTTTTTT	CASSLRGTANTGELFF
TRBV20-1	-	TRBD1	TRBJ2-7	TGCAGTGCTACCCGACAGGGCTTCACCTACGAGCAGTACTTC	CSATRQGFTYEQYF
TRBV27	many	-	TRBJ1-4	TGTGCCAGCCGGGTTCGGCAGGGTCTTGAAAAACTGTTTTTT	CASRVRQGLEKLFF
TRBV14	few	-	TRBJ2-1	TGTGCCAGCAGCCACTTGGCCGGCGGTGAGCAGTTCTTC	CASSHLAGGEQFF
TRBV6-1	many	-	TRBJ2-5	TGTGCCAGCAGGGACAGAGTCAAAGAGACCCAGTACTTC	CASRDRVKETQYF
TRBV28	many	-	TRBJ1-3	TGTGCCAGCAGTTTACAGGGTACTGGAAACACCATATATTTT	CASSLQGTGNTIYF
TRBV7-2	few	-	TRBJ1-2	TGTGCCAGCAGCTTATCCCCGGTTACATGGGGCTACACCTTC	CASSLSPVTWGYTF
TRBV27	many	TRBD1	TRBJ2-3	TGTGCCAGCAGTCCACAGACAGGGCTCAGCACAGATACGCAGTATTTT	CASSPQTGLSTDTQYF
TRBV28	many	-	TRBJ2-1	TGTGCCAGCAGTGATCCGGGAACCTTTTACAATGAGCAGTTCTTC	CASSDPGTFYNEQFF
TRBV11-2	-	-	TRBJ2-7	TGTGCCAGCAGCTTATTTGGGGGTGGGTACGAGCAGTACTTC	CASSLFGGGYEQYF
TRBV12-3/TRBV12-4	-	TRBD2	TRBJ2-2	TGTGCCACCGGGGCGGGACTACTGAACACCGGGGAGCTGTTTTTT	CATGAGLLNTGELFF
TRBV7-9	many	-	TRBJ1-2	TGTGCCAGCAGCTTAGCACACCGAGGGAACTATGGCTACACCTTC	CASSLAHRGNYGYTF
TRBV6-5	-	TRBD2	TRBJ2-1	TGTGCCAGCAGTTCGTTGCCTAGCGGGGGTGGTGAGCAGTTCTTC	CASSSLPSGGGEQFF